The sequence of this T cell receptor (beta chain) was determined in a study of blood T cell repertoires in COVID-19. In the study overall: Acute-phase and convalescent COVID-19 samples originated in the United States, Italy and Spain.

Original data processing: Amplification of reference gene primers provided the estimated nucleated cell counts. Using immunoSEQ multiplex PCR, the repertoire was profiled, and TCRdb retains in-frame clones only, with some absent. Clonal size and the V and J genes are those of that table, whereas D and trimming came from the DNA. The table records 250,000 to 350,000 clones, almost 90% of them present only once. CDR3 length: 14 amino acids. The germline V and J ends were trimmed by 4 bases and 4 bases, with 13 bases remaining between them. The germline V gene has CDR1 MNHEY and CDR2 SVGEGT. Seattle enrolled patients during active infection and tracked them longitudinally.

The material sequenced was peripheral blood. The chain couples TRBV6-2 or TRBV6-3 to TRBJ1-2, with a possible D match to TRBD1 (5 bases). This clonotype was obtained from a woman younger than 45 with COVID-19, enrolled during active disease. The DNA of the CDR3 is TGTGCCAGCAGTTCCTTCGGGGGTGTCTATGGCTACACCTTC. This sequence encodes CASSSFGGVYGYTF.